The rows below give T cell receptor beta chains drawn from one sample of a study of CD8+ T cells in alopecia areata. Clones were sequenced by immunoSEQ multiplex PCR, and TCRdb holds only the in-frame ones, with some missing. Here the sample spans 270,000 or so clones, 58% being singletons. Specimen: CD4+ T cells sorted from blood, collected at week 24, from a patient treated with tofacitinib. These receptors were obtained from a human donor with alopecia areata. The CDR3 runs from the conserved cysteine through the conserved F or W. A D gene is named only where the DNA matches it firmly. The size entry is marked missing in some rows and otherwise reads once, few, many or a size class.

V	J	D	size	DNA	CDR3
TRBV6-6	TRBJ2-5	TRBD1	-	TGTGCCAGCAGTCGCACAGGGGGCTCTGAGACCCAGTACTTC	CASSRTGGSETQYF
TRBV13	TRBJ2-7	-	-	TGTGCCAGCAGCCTGAACTCAAGGGCGACCTACGAGCAGTACTTC	CASSLNSRATYEQYF
TRBV28	TRBJ2-5	-	-	TGTGCCAGCAGTTTTCGTGGAGAGACCCAGTACTTC	CASSFRGETQYF
TRBV15	TRBJ2-5	TRBD2	-	TGTGCCACCAGCAGAACTGGAGCGGGGGGCAGGGAGACCCAGTACTTC	CATSRTGAGGRETQYF
TRBV2	TRBJ1-2	-	-	TGTGCCACCCAAACTGACACCAACTATGGCTACACCTTC	CATQTDTNYGYTF
TRBV30	TRBJ2-3	-	few	TGTGCCTGGAATCGGCGGGGACTCAGCACAGATACGCAGTATTTT	CAWNRRGLSTDTQYF
TRBV4-1	TRBJ2-5	-	-	TGCGCCAGCAGCCAAGAGGGCGGCGGAGGGTGGGGAGAGACCCAGTACTTC	CASSQEGGGGWGETQYF
TRBV9	TRBJ2-6	TRBD1	-	TGTGCCAGCAGTCGCCAGGGGGCTGGGGCCAACGTCCTGACTTTC	CASSRQGAGANVLTF
TRBV2	TRBJ1-4	TRBD1	few	TGTGCCAGCAGTGAAGAGGGGACAGGGAATGAAAAACTGTTTTTT	CASSEEGTGNEKLFF
TRBV28	TRBJ1-1	-	-	TGTGCCAGCAGCCGGACGACCTTGAACACTGAAGCTTTCTTT	CASSRTTLNTEAFF
TRBV2	TRBJ2-5	-	-	TGTGCCAGCAGTAACCAAGAGACCCAGTACTTC	CASSNQETQYF
TRBV4-1	TRBJ1-2	-	-	TGCGCCAGCAGCCAAGATCGGGTCCCCGTACCCTATGGCTACACCTTC	CASSQDRVPVPYGYTF
TRBV28	TRBJ1-2	-	-	TGTGCCAGCAGTTTAACGACAGGCAACTATGGCTACACCTTC	CASSLTTGNYGYTF
TRBV15	TRBJ1-1	-	few	TGTGCCACCAGCAGAGACGGGGATAACACTGAAGCTTTCTTT	CATSRDGDNTEAFF
TRBV29-1	TRBJ1-2	-	-	TGCAGCGTTGGGGGAACTAACTATGGCTACACCTTC	CSVGGTNYGYTF
TRBV6-5	TRBJ1-1	-	-	TGTGCCAGCAGTTACTCGGTGGGACACAATGAAGCTTTCTTT	CASSYSVGHNEAFF
TRBV12-5	TRBJ2-2	-	-	TGTGCTAGTGGTTTGGTACGACTTGGGGCCACCGGGGAGCTGTTTTTT	CASGLVRLGATGELFF
TRBV14	TRBJ2-1	TRBD2	once	TGTGCCAGCAGCCAAGATGCCGGACTAGCGGGGGGTTCCTACAATGAGCAGTTCTTC	CASSQDAGLAGGSYNEQFF
TRBV11-1	TRBJ1-1	-	few	TGTGCCAGCAGCCTCTCTGACACATACACTGAAGCTTTCTTT	CASSLSDTYTEAFF
TRBV29-1	TRBJ2-5	-	-	TGCAGCGTTGAACCCAGCCGGGAGACCCAGTACTTC	CSVEPSRETQYF
TRBV6-1	TRBJ2-6	-	-	TGTGCCAGCAGTAACATCCCTGGGGCCAACGTCCTGACTTTC	CASSNIPGANVLTF
TRBV21-1	TRBJ2-5	-	-	TGTGCCAGCAGCATCCCGAGGTCGACAGGGGAGACCCAGTACTTC	CASSIPRSTGETQYF
TRBV10-3	TRBJ2-3	-	-	TGTGCCATCAGTGGCACTGGAACAGATACGCAGTATTTT	CAISGTGTDTQYF
TRBV5-1	TRBJ1-6	-	few	TGCGCCAGCAGCCAACAGGGAGGCCATAATTCACCCCTCCACTTT	CASSQQGGHNSPLHF
TRBV7-2	TRBJ2-5	TRBD2	few	TGTGCCAGCAGCCCCAGAGAGCGGGGGCAAGAGACCCAGTACTTC	CASSPRERGQETQYF
TRBV28	TRBJ2-2	-	-	TGTGCCACCCTCTCCAGGGGGAACACCGGGGAGCTGTTTTTT	CATLSRGNTGELFF
TRBV5-1	TRBJ1-1	-	-	TGCGCCAGCAGCTTTTGGACCTCGGGCACTGAAGCTTTCTTT	CASSFWTSGTEAFF
TRBV30	TRBJ1-2	-	few	TGTGCCTGGACCGCCAGGCTCGTGAGTGGCTACACCTTC	CAWTARLVSGYTF
TRBV7-8	TRBJ1-5	TRBD1	-	TGTGCCAGCAGTTTGGACAGGCTACGGCAGCCCCAGCATTTT	CASSLDRLRQPQHF
TRBV30	TRBJ1-6	-	-	TGTGCCTGGAGCTTTCTGCAAAATTCACCCCTCCACTTT	CAWSFLQNSPLHF
TRBV7-9	TRBJ2-7	TRBD1	-	TGTGCCAGCAGCTCCCGAAGACAGGGGGACGAGCAGTACTTC	CASSSRRQGDEQYF
TRBV30	TRBJ2-5	-	-	TGTGCCTGGAGTATGGACCCTACGCTAGAGACCCAGTACTTC	CAWSMDPTLETQYF
TRBV7-8	TRBJ2-2	-	-	TGTGCCAGCACCGAGAGGGGGGGGCAAATTACCGGGGAGCTGTTTTTT	CASTERGGQITGELFF
TRBV15	TRBJ1-1	-	-	TGTGCCACCAGCATCGGGCGGCCTGAAGCCACTGAAGCTTTCTTT	CATSIGRPEATEAFF
TRBV9	TRBJ2-7	TRBD1	-	TGTGCCAGCAGCCCACAACCGGGACAGTTCTTCTACGAGCAGTACTTC	CASSPQPGQFFYEQYF
TRBV4-1	TRBJ1-2	-	-	TGCGCCAGCAGCCTACGGGACATGTCTGGCTACACCTTC	CASSLRDMSGYTF
TRBV12-5	TRBJ2-5	-	-	TGTGCTAGTGGTTTGTTAGGTCAGGGAACCCAGTACTTC	CASGLLGQGTQYF
TRBV30	TRBJ1-1	TRBD1	-	TGTGCCTGGAGGGACCCAGGGGGAGCTTTCTTT	CAWRDPGGAFF
TRBV25-1	TRBJ2-5	TRBD2	-	TGTGCCAGCAGTGATCCCAGCGGGGCGAGTGAGACCCAGTACTTC	CASSDPSGASETQYF
TRBV30	TRBJ2-7	TRBD1	-	TGTGCCTGGAGTAGGACAGGGGACGAGCAGTACTTC	CAWSRTGDEQYF
TRBV6-5	TRBJ1-2	-	-	TGTGCCAGTGCACAAGCCAACTATGGCTACACCTTC	CASAQANYGYTF
TRBV9	TRBJ2-5	TRBD2	-	TGTGCCAGCAGCACATTTAGCGGGGGGTCGGGGACCCAGTACTTC	CASSTFSGGSGTQYF
TRBV2	TRBJ2-4	-	few	TGTGCCAGCAGTGCTGGGTCGGGAAACATTCAGTACTTC	CASSAGSGNIQYF
TRBV25-1	TRBJ1-6	-	-	TGTGCCAGCAGTGACCCTGGGTTGGTCGCCGGTTCACCCCTCCACTTT	CASSDPGLVAGSPLHF
TRBV30	TRBJ1-2	TRBD1	-	TGTGCCTGGACTCTACTTCGGTTCGGACAGGACACCTTC	CAWTLLRFGQDTF
TRBV7-3	TRBJ2-7	-	once	TGTGCCAGCAGCCCCTCGACAGGAGCCTACGAGCAGTACTTC	CASSPSTGAYEQYF
TRBV30	TRBJ2-2	-	-	TGTGCCTGGAGTGAACGGGACACCGGGGAGCTGTTTTTT	CAWSERDTGELFF
TRBV4-3	TRBJ2-5	-	-	TGCGCCAGCAGCCGCCAAAAACAAGAGACCCAGTACTTC	CASSRQKQETQYF
TRBV27	TRBJ2-3	-	-	TGTGCCAGCAGTTTTGCAGGGATTGGGACAGATACGCAGTATTTT	CASSFAGIGTDTQYF
TRBV9	TRBJ2-3	TRBD1	-	TGTGCCAGCAGCGCCGGGACAGGGGTCCCCACAGATACGCAGTATTTT	CASSAGTGVPTDTQYF
TRBV5-6	TRBJ2-7	TRBD2	-	TGTGCCAGCAGCTGGACCGGACTAGCGGGGGGCGAGCAGTACTTC	CASSWTGLAGGEQYF
TRBV23-1	TRBJ1-1	TRBD1	-	TGCGCCTGTCCCCCGGCCCGGGGACAGGTGGGAGTGAACACTGAAGCTTTCTTT	CACPPARGQVGVNTEAFF
TRBV2	TRBJ2-5	-	-	TGTGCCAGCGGGGAGGAAGAGACCCAGTACTTC	CASGEEETQYF
TRBV5-4	TRBJ2-3	TRBD1	-	TGTGCCAGCAGCTTGGCGGGACAGGGCACAGATACGCAGTATTTT	CASSLAGQGTDTQYF
TRBV28	TRBJ1-2	-	-	TGTGCCAGCAGTTTAGGGGGACCGGGTAATGGCTACACCTTC	CASSLGGPGNGYTF
TRBV5-6	TRBJ2-5	-	-	TGTGCCAGCAGCTTGCCCACCGCCGAGACCCAGTACTTC	CASSLPTAETQYF
TRBV7-9	TRBJ1-2	-	-	TGTGCCAGCAGCTTAGATGCGACCTATGGCTACACCTTC	CASSLDATYGYTF